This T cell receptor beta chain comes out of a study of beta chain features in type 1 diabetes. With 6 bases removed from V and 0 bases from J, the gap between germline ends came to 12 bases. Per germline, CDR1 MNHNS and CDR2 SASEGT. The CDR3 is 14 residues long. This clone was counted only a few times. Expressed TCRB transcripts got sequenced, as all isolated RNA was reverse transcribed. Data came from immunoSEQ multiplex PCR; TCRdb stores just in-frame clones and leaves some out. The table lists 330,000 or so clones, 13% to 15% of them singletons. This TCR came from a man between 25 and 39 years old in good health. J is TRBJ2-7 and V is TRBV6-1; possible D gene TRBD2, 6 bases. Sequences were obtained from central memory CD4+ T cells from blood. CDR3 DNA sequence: TGTGCCAGCAGGGGGACTTCGAGCTCCTACGAGCAGTACGTC. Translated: CASRGTSSSYEQYV.